This T cell receptor beta chain stems from a study of cytomegalovirus exposure and HLA in healthy donors (dated by TCRdb to about 2017). A note on the overall study: An earlier analysis of several hundred of the donors reported about 300 Gb of sequence data and 100 million to 120 million unique TCR beta sequences obtained from approximately 180 million T cells. A later genetic analysis took genome-wide SNP genotypes for about 60% of the roughly 670 donors and used that subset as a discovery cohort. A later analysis re-analyzed previously published TCR beta repertoires from about 600 donors and added high-resolution HLA genotyping to study TCR occurrence patterns. On average, around 240,000 unique TCR beta nucleotide sequences were sequenced per donor among 350 to 400 genotyped donors of the cohort, with roughly 19% of those sequences being non-productive. All discovery cohort repertoires had been generated on a single sequencing platform. The study was designed to test whether signatures of past pathogen exposure could be identified by cataloging public T cell receptors. The T cell repertoires of roughly 660 subjects were profiled by immunosequencing and related to cytomegalovirus serostatus. The number of typed donors differed by locus: about 620-630 for A, B, C, DRB1 and DQB1; 500 to 550 for DQA1; 606 for DPA1; and about 450 for DPB1. In addition to the first cohort of roughly 700 subjects, a separate validation cohort of 120 different subjects was used. In the later analysis, no new phenotypic data were used to find candidate immune exposures; instead, reliance was placed on TCR beta sequences and their occurrence across donors. Alongside the repertoire data, information on donor age, sex, ethnicity and CMV serostatus was compiled. An earlier analysis of 500 to 750 of the donors applied high-throughput TCR beta sequencing to assess whether each TCR beta V gene segment acted as functional or pseudogenic. A handful of DR-DQ haplotypes were handled as single units for association and clustering because linkage in the cohort was strong. HLA typing covered class I and class II loci at four-digit resolution. Of the roughly 400 genotyped donors, less than 90% were placed in the genetic ancestry cluster associated with self-reported Caucasian donors. To predict cytomegalovirus infection status, the study combined high-throughput TCR immunosequencing, statistical association of individual TCRs with disease status, and machine learning. Roughly 300 gigabases of sequencing data and 70 million to 85 million unique TCR sequences were included in an early release covering 500 to 750 HLA-typed donors. Broad study findings and their caveats: Because the 87-base-pair reads could not distinguish some IMGT-functional V segments, including TRBV6-2 and TRBV6-3, those segments were excluded. Because HLA typing was unavailable for some donors at each locus, only the typed subset was used in association tests. Fewer than 20 rarely observed V segments, including chromosome 9 orphons, were excluded from the earlier analysis of some 590 of the donors because counts were too low. V-gene and J-gene trimming of TCR beta chains was associated with a missense DCLRE1C variant in a later genetic analysis, and the association was replicated in an independent cohort. The cohort was sequenced for TCR beta chains only, and without alpha or paired-chain data the features that could be detected were limited. A cluster of highly shared sequence variants was judged likely to be a technical artifact of the sequencing pipeline. Correlated functional status among segregating V segments might be attributable to linkage disequilibrium, but an unknown experimental factor could not be ruled out. A later analysis found that most CMV-associated TCR beta chains appeared HLA-restricted, with HLA associations seemingly driven largely by CMV exposure. CMV serostatus was the only immune exposure information available for the cohort. Compared with the roughly 700-donor mean, donors in an Asian-associated ancestry cluster had fewer N-insertions in productive TCRs, according to a later genetic analysis. A later analysis associated about 17,000 TCR beta sequences with specific HLA alleles at a false discovery rate of 0.05. In an earlier analysis of some 500 of the donors, most TCR beta V segments were observed in productive rearrangements about 90% or about 30% of the time, broadly matching IMGT annotations. According to a later analysis, parvovirus B19, influenza, CMV and Epstein-Barr virus appeared linked to several top co-occurrence clusters. Across donors, most TCR sequences were observed very rarely, whereas some public TCRs were present in many individuals. When HLA alleles, especially DR and DQ, strongly co-occurred, attributing TCR associations to individual alleles was difficult. A later analysis found that HLA-associated TCR beta chains were more clonally expanded and had lower generation probabilities than equally common non-associated chains. The study gave a list of under 200 TCR beta chains associated with cytomegalovirus. Sequencing depth was assumed to be roughly uniform across donors in the presence/absence analyses, though that assumption may not hold. A further reported finding was that TCR beta sequences accurately predicted the HLA-A and HLA-B alleles for most subjects in the first cohort. The classifier was reported to diagnose cytomegalovirus status with high specificity and sensitivity in both the original cohort and the validation cohort. A later analysis found that TCR association rates varied across HLA loci, with DRB1 alleles showing the most associated TCRs and HLA-C alleles the fewest. The authors suggested that the approach could potentially be extended to other disease states and immunological phenotypes. In vitro tests confirmed that three of the cytomegalovirus-associated TCR beta chains recognize cytomegalovirus antigens.

The cohort comprised 550 to 700 healthy bone marrow donors. Cohort members were all nominally healthy when sampled, although unrecorded immune exposures were likely present. The donor tested CMV seropositive and was one of the 289 seropositive cohort members. A peripheral blood sample was provided by each donor, and peripheral blood mononuclear cells were used for TCR beta sequencing. The Qiagen DNeasy Blood Extraction Kit was used to extract genomic DNA from the blood cell samples. About this clone: No antigen is known for it. No per-base quality is available; no much larger clone lies one base away.

Library preparation used the immunoSEQ multiplex PCR assay. For the multiplex PCR, a mixture combining 60 forward primers for TCR Vbeta segments and 13 reverse primers for TCR Jbeta segments was used. A multiplex PCR assay on genomic DNA amplified the CDR3 region of rearranged TCR beta genes. Amplified TCR beta libraries were sequenced as 87-base-pair reads on the Illumina HiSeq System. Processing in the source paper ran as follows. A later analysis tallied 75 million to 95 million unique TCR beta chains across the 700 or so repertoires, and about 10 million of those chains were shared by two or more donors. A nearest-neighbor algorithm error-corrected the raw reads and collapsed the reads into unique sequences, merging closely related sequences to remove PCR and sequencing errors. CDR3 sequences were aligned to IMGT reference sequences to assign V, D and J gene segments. For a sequence to be retained, at least a six-nucleotide match to both a V gene segment and a J gene segment was required. A rearrangement counted as productive if the CDR3 had no stop codons and remained in frame with V and J, and every other rearrangement counted as non-productive. Following IMGT convention, CDR3 was defined as the stretch from the second conserved V-encoded cysteine up to the conserved J-encoded phenylalanine. The earlier analysis of about 590 of the donors excluded sequences that lacked an unambiguous match to a single V gene segment. An earlier analysis of roughly 590 of the donors called V segments functional above 56.7% productive rearrangements and segregating when the between-donor standard deviation exceeded 5%. To diagnose cytomegalovirus status from the catalog of TCR beta chain sequences, a statistical classification framework was built. A later analysis assigned V and J genes by comparing TCR nucleotide sequences with IMGT/GENE-DB human TR gene sequences. In a later analysis, CDR3 sequences and most-parsimonious VDJ recombination scenarios were assigned using the TCRdist pipeline. In a later analysis, every TCR beta chain was defined by the combination of its CDR3 amino acid sequence and its V-gene family, and reads without a unique V-gene family were dropped. As a way to deal with suspected cross-contamination and a sequencing artifact, a later analysis dropped hundreds of nucleotide sequences that were highly shared and had low generation probability. For each public chain, a later analysis derived a clonal expansion index from normalized ranks of inferred template counts within each repertoire. In a later analysis, generation probabilities were computed using a VDJ recombination model fitted to out-of-frame rearrangements, and the results were checked against IGoR. In a later analysis, TCR-TCR, TCR-HLA and TCR-CMV co-occurrence was scored with hypergeometric tests, and a repertoire-size bias correction was applied to TCR pairs. False discovery rates were estimated in a later analysis by permuting HLA or CMV assignments 20 times. In a later analysis, co-occurring TCRs were grouped using DBSCAN, with TCRdist sequence similarity added in when clustering inside HLA-allele-positive subsets. Co-occurrence clustering excluded repertoires with fewer than 30,000 or more than 120,000 public chains, plus five with anomalous nucleotide sharing. This immuneACCESS table, as held by TCRdb, lists in-frame sequences with V and J called but not all clones. Of the missing ones, under half trace to an unresolved V gene in checked studies; the others have no known cause. V and J calls and clone size are given by that table; D and trimming were obtained from the DNA. The sample has 75,000 to 90,000 clones on record, around 73% of them singletons. The ten largest account for 8% to 10% of the sample.

Taken from the germline V gene (reference sequence), the CDR1 and CDR2 loops are GTSNPN and SVGIG. V and J are truncated by 3 bases and 0 bases respectively, leaving an intervening sequence of 9 bases. Its CDR3 holds 15 amino acids, cysteine through phenylalanine. This entry keeps only the CDR3 DNA: 45 bases, framed from base 1. The sample taken for sequencing was PBMCs. The receptor chain draws on TRBV30 and TRBJ2-6; the D region possibly corresponds to TRBD1 (6 bases align). The source of this sequence is a woman aged 40 to 55 in good health and CMV-seropositive. The DNA reads as follows: TGTGCCTGGAGGCCCAGGGGCTCTGGGGCCAACGTCCTGACTTTC. This yields the protein CAWRPRGSGANVLTF.